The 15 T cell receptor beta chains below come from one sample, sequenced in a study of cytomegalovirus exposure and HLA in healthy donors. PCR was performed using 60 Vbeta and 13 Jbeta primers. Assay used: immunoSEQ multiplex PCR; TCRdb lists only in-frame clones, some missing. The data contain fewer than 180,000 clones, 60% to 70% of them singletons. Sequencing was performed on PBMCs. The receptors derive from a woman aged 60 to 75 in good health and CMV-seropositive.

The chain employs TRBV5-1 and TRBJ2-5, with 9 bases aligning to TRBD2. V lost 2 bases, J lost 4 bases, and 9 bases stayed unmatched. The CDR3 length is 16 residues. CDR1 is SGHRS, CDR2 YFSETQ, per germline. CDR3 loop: CASSFAGGPSGETQYF. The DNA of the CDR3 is TGCGCCAGCAGCTTTGCGGGAGGGCCCTCGGGAGAGACCCAGTACTTC.

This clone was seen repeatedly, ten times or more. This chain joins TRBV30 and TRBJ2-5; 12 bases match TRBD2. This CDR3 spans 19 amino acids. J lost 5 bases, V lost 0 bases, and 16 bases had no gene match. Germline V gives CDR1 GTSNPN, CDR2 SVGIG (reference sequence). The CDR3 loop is CAWSVSLAGGPRRGETQYF. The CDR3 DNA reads TGTGCCTGGAGTGTATCACTAGCGGGAGGCCCGAGGAGGGGGGAGACCCAGTACTTC.

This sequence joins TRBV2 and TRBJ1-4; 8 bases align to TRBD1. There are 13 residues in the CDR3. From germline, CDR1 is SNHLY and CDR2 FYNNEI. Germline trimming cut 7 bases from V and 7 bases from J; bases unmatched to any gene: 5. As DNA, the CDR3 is TGTGCCAGCAAAGGACAGGGAACTGAAAAACTGTTTTTT. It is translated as CASKGQGTEKLFF.

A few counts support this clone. In nucleotides, the CDR3 is TGTGCCAGCAGTGGGGACAGGAGTAGGGAGACCCAGTACTTC. This sequence encodes CASSGDRSRETQYF. The rearrangement joins TRBV2 to TRBJ2-5, with 8 bases identical to TRBD1. This CDR3 spans 14 amino acids. Germline lookup yields CDR1 SNHLY and CDR2 FYNNEI. V lost 4 bases, J lost 5 bases, and 6 bases stayed unmatched.

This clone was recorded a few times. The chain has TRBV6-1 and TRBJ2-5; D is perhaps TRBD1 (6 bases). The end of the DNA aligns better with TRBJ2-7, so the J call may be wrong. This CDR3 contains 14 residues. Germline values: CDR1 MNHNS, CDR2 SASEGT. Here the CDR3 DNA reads TGTGCCAGCACAACGGCAGGACAGACCTACGAGCAGTACTTC. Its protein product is CASTTAGQTYEQYF.

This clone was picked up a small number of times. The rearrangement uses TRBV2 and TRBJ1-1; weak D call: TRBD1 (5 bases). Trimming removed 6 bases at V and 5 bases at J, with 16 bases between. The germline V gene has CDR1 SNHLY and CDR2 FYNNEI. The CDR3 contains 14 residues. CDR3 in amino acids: CASSATRGGTEAFF. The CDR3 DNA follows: TGTGCCAGCAGCGCCACGAGGGGAGGGACTGAAGCTTTCTTT.

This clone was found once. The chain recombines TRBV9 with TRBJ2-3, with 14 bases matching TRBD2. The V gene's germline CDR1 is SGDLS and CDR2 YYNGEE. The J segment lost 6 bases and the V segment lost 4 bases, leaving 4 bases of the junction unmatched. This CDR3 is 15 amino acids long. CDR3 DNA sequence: TGTGCCAGCAGCTCTAGACTAGCGGGAGGGGATACGCAGTATTTT. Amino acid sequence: CASSSRLAGGDTQYF.

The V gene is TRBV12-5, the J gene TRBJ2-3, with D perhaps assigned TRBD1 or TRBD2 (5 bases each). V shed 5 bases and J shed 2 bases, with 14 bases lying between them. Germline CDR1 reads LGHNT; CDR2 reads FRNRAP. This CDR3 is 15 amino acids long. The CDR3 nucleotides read TGTGCTAGTGGTCTGGGGGAGTCCCTCACAGATACGCAGTATTTT. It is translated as CASGLGESLTDTQYF.

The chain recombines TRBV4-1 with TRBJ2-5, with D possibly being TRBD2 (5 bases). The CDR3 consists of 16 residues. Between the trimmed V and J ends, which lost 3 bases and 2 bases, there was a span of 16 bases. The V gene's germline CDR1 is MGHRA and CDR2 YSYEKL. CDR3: CASSQSHGGGQETQYF. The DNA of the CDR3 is TGCGCCAGCAGCCAGTCCCACGGAGGAGGTCAAGAGACCCAGTACTTC.

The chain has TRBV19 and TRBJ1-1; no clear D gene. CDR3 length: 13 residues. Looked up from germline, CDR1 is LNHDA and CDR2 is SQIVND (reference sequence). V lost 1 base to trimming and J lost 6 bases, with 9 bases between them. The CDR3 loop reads CASSIVGESEAFF. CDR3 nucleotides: TGTGCCAGTAGTATAGTCGGGGAGTCTGAAGCTTTCTTT.

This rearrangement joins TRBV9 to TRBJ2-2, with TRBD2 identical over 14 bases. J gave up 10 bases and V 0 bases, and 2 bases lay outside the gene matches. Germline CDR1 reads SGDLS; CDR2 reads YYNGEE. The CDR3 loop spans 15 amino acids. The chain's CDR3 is CASSVGLAGGEELFF. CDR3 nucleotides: TGTGCCAGCAGCGTAGGACTAGCGGGAGGGGAGGAGCTGTTTTTT.

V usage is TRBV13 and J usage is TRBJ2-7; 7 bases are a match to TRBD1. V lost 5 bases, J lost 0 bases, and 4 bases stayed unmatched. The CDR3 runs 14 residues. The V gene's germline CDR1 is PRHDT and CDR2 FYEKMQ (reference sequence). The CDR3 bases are TGTGCCAGCAGCCAGAAGGGGGCCTCCTACGAGCAGTACTTC. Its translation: CASSQKGASYEQYF.

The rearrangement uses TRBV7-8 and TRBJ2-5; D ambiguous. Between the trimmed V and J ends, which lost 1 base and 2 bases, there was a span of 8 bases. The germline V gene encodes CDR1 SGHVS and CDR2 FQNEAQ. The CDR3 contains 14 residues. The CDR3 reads CASSLVAQQETQYF. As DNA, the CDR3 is TGTGCCAGCAGCTTAGTAGCACAACAAGAGACCCAGTACTTC.

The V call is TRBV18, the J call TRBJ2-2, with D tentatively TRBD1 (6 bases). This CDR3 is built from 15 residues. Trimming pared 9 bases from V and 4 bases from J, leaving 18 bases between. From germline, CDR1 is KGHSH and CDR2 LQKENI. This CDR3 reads CASFRQVGSTGELFF. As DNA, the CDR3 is TGTGCCAGTTTCAGACAGGTTGGAAGCACCGGGGAGCTGTTTTTT.

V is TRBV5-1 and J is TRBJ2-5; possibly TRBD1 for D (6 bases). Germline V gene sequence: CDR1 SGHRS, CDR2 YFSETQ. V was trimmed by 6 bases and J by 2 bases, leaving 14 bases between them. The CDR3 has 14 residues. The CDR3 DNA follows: TGCGCCAGCACCCTAGGGACACTACAAGAGACCCAGTACTTC. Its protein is CASTLGTLQETQYF.